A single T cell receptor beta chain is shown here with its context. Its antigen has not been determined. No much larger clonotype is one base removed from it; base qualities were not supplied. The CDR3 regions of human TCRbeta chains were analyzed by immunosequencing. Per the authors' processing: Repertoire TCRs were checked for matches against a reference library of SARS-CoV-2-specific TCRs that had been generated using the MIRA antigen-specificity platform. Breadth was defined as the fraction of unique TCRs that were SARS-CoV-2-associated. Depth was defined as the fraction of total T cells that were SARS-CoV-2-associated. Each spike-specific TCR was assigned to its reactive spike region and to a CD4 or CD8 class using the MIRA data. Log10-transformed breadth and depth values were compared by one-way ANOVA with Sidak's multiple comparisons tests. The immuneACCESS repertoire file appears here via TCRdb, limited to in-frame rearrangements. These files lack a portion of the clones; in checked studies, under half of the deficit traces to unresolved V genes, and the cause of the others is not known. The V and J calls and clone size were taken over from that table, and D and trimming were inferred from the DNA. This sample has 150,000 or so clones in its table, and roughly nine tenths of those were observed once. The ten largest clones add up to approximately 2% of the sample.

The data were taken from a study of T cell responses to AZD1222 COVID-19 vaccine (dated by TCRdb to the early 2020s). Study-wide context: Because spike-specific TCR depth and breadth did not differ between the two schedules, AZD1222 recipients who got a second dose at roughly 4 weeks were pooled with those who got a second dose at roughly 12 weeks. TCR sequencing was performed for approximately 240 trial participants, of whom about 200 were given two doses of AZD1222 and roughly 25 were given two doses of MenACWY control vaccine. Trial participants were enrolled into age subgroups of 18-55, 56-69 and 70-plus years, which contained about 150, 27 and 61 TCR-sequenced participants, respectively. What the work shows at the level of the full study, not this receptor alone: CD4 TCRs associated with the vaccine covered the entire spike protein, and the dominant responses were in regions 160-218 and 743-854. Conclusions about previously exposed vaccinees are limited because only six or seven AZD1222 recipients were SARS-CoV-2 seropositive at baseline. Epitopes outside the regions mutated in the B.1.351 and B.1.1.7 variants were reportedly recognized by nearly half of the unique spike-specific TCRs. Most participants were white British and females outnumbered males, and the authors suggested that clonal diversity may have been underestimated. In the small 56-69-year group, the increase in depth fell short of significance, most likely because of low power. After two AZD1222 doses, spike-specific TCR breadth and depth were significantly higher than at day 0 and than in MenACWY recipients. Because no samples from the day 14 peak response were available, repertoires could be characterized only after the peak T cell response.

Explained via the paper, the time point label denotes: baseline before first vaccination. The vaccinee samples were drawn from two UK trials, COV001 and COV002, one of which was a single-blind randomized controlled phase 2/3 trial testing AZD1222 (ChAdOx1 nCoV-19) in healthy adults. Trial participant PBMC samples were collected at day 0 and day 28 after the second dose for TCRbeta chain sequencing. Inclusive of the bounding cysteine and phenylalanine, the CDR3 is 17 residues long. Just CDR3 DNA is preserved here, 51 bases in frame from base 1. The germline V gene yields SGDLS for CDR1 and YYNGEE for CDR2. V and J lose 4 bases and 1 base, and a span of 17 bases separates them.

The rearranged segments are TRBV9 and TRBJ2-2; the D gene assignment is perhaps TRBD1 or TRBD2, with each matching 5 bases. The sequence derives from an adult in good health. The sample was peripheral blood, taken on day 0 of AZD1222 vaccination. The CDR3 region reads CASSFNLGTLNTGELFF. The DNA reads TGTGCCAGCAGCTTCAACCTCGGGACGCTGAACACCGGGGAGCTGTTTTTT. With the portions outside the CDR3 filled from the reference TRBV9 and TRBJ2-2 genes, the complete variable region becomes DSGVTQTPKHLITATGQRVTLRCSPRSGDLSVYWYQQSLDQGLQFLIQYYNGEERAKGNILERFSAQQFPDLHSELNLSSLELGDSALYFCASSFNLGTLNTGELFFGEGSRLTVL.